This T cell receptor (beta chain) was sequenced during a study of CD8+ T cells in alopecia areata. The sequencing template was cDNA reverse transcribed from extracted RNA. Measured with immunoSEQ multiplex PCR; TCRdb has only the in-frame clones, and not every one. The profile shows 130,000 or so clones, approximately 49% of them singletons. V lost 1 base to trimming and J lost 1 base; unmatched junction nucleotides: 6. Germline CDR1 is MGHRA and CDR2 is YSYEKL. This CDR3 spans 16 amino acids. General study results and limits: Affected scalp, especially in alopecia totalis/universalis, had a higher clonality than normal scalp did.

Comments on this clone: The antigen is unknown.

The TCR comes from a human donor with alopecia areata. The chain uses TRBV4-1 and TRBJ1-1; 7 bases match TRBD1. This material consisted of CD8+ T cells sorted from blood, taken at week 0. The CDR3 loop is CASSQGWDRQNTEAFF. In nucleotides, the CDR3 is TGCGCCAGCAGCCAAGGCTGGGACAGACAGAACACTGAAGCTTTCTTT.